The T cell receptor beta chain under discussion was sequenced for a study of PD-1 blockade in classical Hodgkin lymphoma. Findings of the study overall: According to reports, newly diagnosed patients had lower baseline TCR diversity than healthy donors, and relapsed/refractory patients had lower baseline TCR diversity still.

On this clone itself: Its antigen is not identified.

The data were produced by immunoSEQ multiplex PCR, yet TCRdb's version contains in-frame clones alone and is incomplete. The data show under 130,000 clones, approximately 89% seen once. As to time point: cycle 4 day 1 (C4D1), after about 6 weeks of nivolumab. Every one of the patients relapsed after autologous stem cell transplantation (brentuximab vedotin exposure was variable). The CDR3 length is 12 residues. CDR1 is MNHEY and CDR2 is SVGAGI in the germline V gene. The germline V and J ends were trimmed by 5 bases and 5 bases, with 9 bases remaining between them. The starting material was peripheral blood mononuclear cells (PBMCs), obtained before the fourth cycle of nivolumab. The rearrangement links TRBV6-5 to TRBJ1-2, with D uncertain. The clonotype originates from a human donor with classical Hodgkin lymphoma. The CDR3 DNA reads TGTGCCAGCAGTCCCGGTCCTTATGGCTACACCTTC. This translates into CASSPGPYGYTF.